These 21 T cell receptor beta chains originate from one sample sequenced in a study of blood T cell repertoires in COVID-19. Sequencing was performed with immunoSEQ multiplex PCR; in TCRdb, only in-frame clones are kept and a portion is missing. The sample records some 28,000 clones, under 85% being singletons. Sample: peripheral blood. These receptors were collected from a man in his 70s with acute or convalescent COVID-19.

This clone was recorded only once. The chain recombines TRBV2 with TRBJ2-2, with 11 positions matching TRBD2. CDR1 and CDR2 (germline): SNHLY, FYNNEI. The junction had 4 bases not matched to a gene; V was cut back by 6 bases and J by 1 base. CDR3 size: 16 residues. The DNA for the CDR3 is TGTGCCAGCAGCACTAGCGGGGGCCTGAACACCGGGGAGCTGTTTTTT. It encodes CASSTSGGLNTGELFF.

The rearrangement uses TRBV15 and TRBJ1-6; 7 nucleotides align to TRBD1. After removal of 3 bases from V and 6 bases from J, the junction contained 8 bases not matched to a gene. Germline CDR1 LNHNV, CDR2 YYDKDF (reference sequence). The CDR3 length is 16 residues. For the CDR3, the DNA is TGTGCCACCAGCAGGCTACAGGGGTTGATTAATTCACCCCTCCACTTT. Protein product: CATSRLQGLINSPLHF.

The rearrangement joins TRBV10-1 to TRBJ2-7, with 10 bases lining up with TRBD2. CDR3 length: 16 amino acids. The germline CDR1 and CDR2 sequences are WNHNN and SYGVQD (reference sequence). Trimming cost V 0 bases and J 6 bases; bases outside gene matches: 8. The CDR3 DNA sequence: TGCGCCAGCAGTGAGTCAGCGGGGGGGCCTAGAAGCGAGCAGTACTTC. Amino acid sequence: CASSESAGGPRSEQYF.

This sequence joins TRBV6-1 and TRBJ1-5; D gene ambiguous. Germline loops: CDR1 MNHNS, CDR2 SASEGT. This CDR3 is 12 amino acids long. The V gene lost 2 bases and the J gene lost 9 bases, with 8 bases spanning the gap. For the CDR3, the DNA is TGTGCCAGCAGTGAACTATCAGGGCCCCAGCATTTT. Translating gives CASSELSGPQHF.

The genes are TRBV3-1 (or the pseudogene TRBV3-2) and TRBJ2-5; D might be TRBD2 (5 bases). CDR1 and CDR2 (germline): LGHDT, YNNKEL (reference sequence). The germline V and J ends were trimmed by 1 base and 2 bases, with 11 bases remaining between them. The CDR3 extends over 15 amino acids. CDR3 region: CASSQVGRAQETQYF. CDR3 bases: TGTGCCAGCAGCCAAGTAGGGCGGGCTCAAGAGACCCAGTACTTC.

This clone was detected ten times or more. The chain joins TRBV5-6 to TRBJ1-1; the match to TRBD1 covers 9 bases. Germline trimming cut 4 bases from V and 5 bases from J; bases unmatched to any gene: 12. In germline, CDR1 is SGHDT, CDR2 YYEEEE. This CDR3 comprises 16 residues. The CDR3 protein is CASSEGLGTGSTEAFF. In nucleotides, the CDR3 is TGTGCCAGCAGCGAAGGCCTAGGGACAGGGAGTACTGAAGCTTTCTTT.

This clone was found a few times. The chain joins TRBV5-1 to TRBJ2-6; no reliable D call. V dropped 5 bases and J dropped 0 bases, with 15 bases sitting between them. This CDR3 is built from 17 residues. CDR1 is SGHRS, CDR2 YFSETQ, per germline. The CDR3 reads CASSRTSPDSGANVLTF. CDR3 in DNA: TGCGCCAGCAGTCGCACATCCCCCGACTCTGGGGCCAACGTCCTGACTTTC.

The chain employs TRBV19 and TRBJ2-5; 9 bases match TRBD1. The germline V gene has CDR1 LNHDA and CDR2 SQIVND (reference sequence). The CDR3 sequence is 15 residues long. The junction had 4 bases not matched to a gene; V was cut back by 0 bases and J by 5 bases. DNA for the CDR3: TGTGCCAGTAGTATAGATGGACAGGGGCTCGAGACCCAGTACTTC. It encodes CASSIDGQGLETQYF.

In DNA, the CDR3 is TGTGCCAGCAGCCAAGATCAAAACAGGAACACTGAAGCTTTCTTT. Residues: CASSQDQNRNTEAFF. The genes are TRBV4-2 and TRBJ1-1; D unresolved. In germline, CDR1 is LGHNA, CDR2 YNFKEQ. The CDR3 totals 15 residues. With 0 bases removed from V and 1 base from J, the gap between germline ends came to 9 bases.

This clone was picked up a small number of times. This chain connects TRBV3-1 (or the pseudogene TRBV3-2) to TRBJ2-7; D remains unclear. Trimming removed 4 bases at V and 0 bases at J, with 10 bases between. CDR1 and CDR2 (germline): LGHDT, YNNKEL (reference sequence). CDR3 length: 14 residues. The CDR3 here is CASSRGRGSYEQYF. The CDR3 DNA sequence: TGTGCCAGCAGCCGCGGAAGAGGCTCCTACGAGCAGTACTTC.

This chain connects TRBV7-8 to TRBJ1-4; D possibly corresponds to TRBD1 (6 bases). The CDR3 is 13 residues long. Germline CDR1 is SGHVS and CDR2 is FQNEAQ. V shed 5 bases and J shed 8 bases, with 12 bases lying between them. CDR3: CASSLDRTEKLFF. CDR3 coding DNA: TGTGCCAGCAGCCTTGACAGGACCGAAAAACTGTTTTTT.

The sample holds one count of this clone. The J gene is TRBJ2-4, the V gene TRBV6-6, with 9 bases identical to TRBD1. The junction had 6 bases not matched to a gene; V was cut back by 6 bases and J by 0 bases. This CDR3 region has 16 residues. Germline V gene data show CDR1 as MNHNY and CDR2 as SVGAGI (reference sequence). CDR3 in amino acids: CASSLQGALAKNIQYF. In DNA, the CDR3 is TGTGCCAGCAGCCTACAGGGGGCTCTAGCCAAAAACATTCAGTACTTC.

This chain links TRBV29-1 with TRBJ1-2; TRBD1 matches 9 bases. The CDR3 length is 14 residues. After removal of 8 bases from V and 8 bases from J, the junction contained 15 bases not matched to a gene. CDR1 and CDR2 from the germline V gene are SQVTM and ANQGSEA. CDR3 sequence: CSIVPQQGAFGYTF. DNA of the CDR3: TGCAGCATCGTACCCCAACAGGGGGCGTTCGGCTACACCTTC.

The gene calls are TRBV19 and TRBJ1-4; 12 bases agree with TRBD1. V was pared by 5 bases and J by 6 bases, with 4 bases of the junction left unmatched. Per the germline V gene, CDR1 is LNHDA and CDR2 is SQIVND (reference sequence). CDR3 length: 15 residues. CDR3 nucleotide sequence: TGTGCCAGTAGTCCAGGGACAGGGGGCGATGAAAAACTGTTTTTT. Protein product: CASSPGTGGDEKLFF.

This clone has a single count. V gene TRBV19 combines with J gene TRBJ1-3; D remains unclear. The ends were cut back, 8 bases at V and 0 bases at J, with 11 bases in the middle. The CDR3 is 14 amino acids. Germline V CDR1 and CDR2: LNHDA, SQIVND (reference sequence). The CDR3 nucleotides read TGTGCCAGTGCCTCCGGGAACTCTGGAAACACCATATATTTT. Translating gives CASASGNSGNTIYF.

The V call is TRBV28, the J call TRBJ1-2, with D possibly matching TRBD1 (6 bases). The CDR3 length is 12 residues. Germline loops: CDR1 MDHEN, CDR2 SYDVKM. V lost 6 bases and J 7 bases, leaving 12 bases between the germline ends. This CDR3 reads CASSYRVSGYTF. As DNA, the CDR3 is TGTGCCAGCAGCTACAGGGTTAGTGGCTACACCTTC.

V usage is TRBV11-1 and J usage is TRBJ2-3; 7 bases line up with TRBD2. V was clipped by 3 bases and J by 2 bases; unmatched bases: 8. Germline V gives CDR1 SGHAT, CDR2 FQDESV (reference sequence). This CDR3 contains 16 residues. CDR3 sequence reads: CASSLGGNYFTDTQYF. CDR3 DNA: TGTGCCAGCAGCTTGGGGGGGAATTACTTCACAGATACGCAGTATTTT.

This chain links TRBV25-1 with TRBJ2-3, with no clear D. This CDR3 region has 13 residues. V gave up 2 bases and J gave up 8 bases, with 11 bases separating them. Germline V gives CDR1 MGHDK, CDR2 SYGVNS. The CDR3 here is CASSEPSSSTQYF. The DNA for the CDR3 is TGTGCCAGCAGTGAACCTAGTTCTAGTACGCAGTATTTT.

The genes are TRBV5-1 and TRBJ2-3, with a weak D call TRBD1 (6 bases). The CDR3 is 15 residues long. Germline V gene data show CDR1 as SGHRS and CDR2 as YFSETQ. Trimming took 2 bases from V and 0 from J, leaving 10 bases between them. CDR3 bases: TGCGCCAGCAGCTTAGGACAGACTAGCACAGATACGCAGTATTTT. Translation: CASSLGQTSTDTQYF.

J is TRBJ2-1 and V is TRBV7-2, with D possibly matching TRBD2 (6 bases). The CDR3 is 15 residues long. Deletions cut 1 base from V and 4 bases from J, with 11 bases between. Germline CDR1 and CDR2: SGHTA and FQGNSA. CDR3 loop: CASSLVGGRYNEQFF. The CDR3 nucleotides are TGTGCCAGCAGCTTAGTGGGGGGACGATACAATGAGCAGTTCTTC.

The chain employs TRBV2 and TRBJ1-3; 7 bases map to TRBD1. The trim removed 6 bases at V and 2 bases at J, leaving 7 bases unmatched. CDR3 length equals 15 residues. Germline V gives CDR1 SNHLY, CDR2 FYNNEI. CDR3 DNA sequence: TGTGCCAGCAGCGACAGGGTAGTGACTGGAAACACCATATATTTT. Encoded protein: CASSDRVVTGNTIYF.